These 28 T cell receptor beta chains originate from one sample sequenced in a study of shared T cell receptors in the human thymus. Profiled with immunoSEQ multiplex PCR; TCRdb holds only in-frame clones, not every one. Of some 640,000 clones in the sample, 87% were seen once. A further study also used this sample, focusing on human thymus T cells.

Sequencing input: thymocytes. These TCRs come from a boy under three years old with a congenital heart defect.

V usage is TRBV28 and J usage is TRBJ1-1; 9 positions match TRBD1. V lost 5 bases and J lost 4; bases outside the gene matches: 2. CDR1 and CDR2 (germline): MDHEN, SYDVKM. The CDR3 spans 13 residues. The CDR3 coding sequence is TGTGCCAGCAGTATACAGGGGGCCACTGAAGCTTTCTTT. This sequence encodes CASSIQGATEAFF.

The chain is built from TRBV28 and TRBJ1-5, with D perhaps matching TRBD1 (6 bases). Looked up from germline, CDR1 is MDHEN and CDR2 is SYDVKM. Trimming stripped 6 bases from V and 3 bases from J, with 27 bases between. This CDR3 is built from 19 residues. In DNA, the CDR3 is TGTGCCAGCAGCACACATCTCAGGACAGACCATAAAGACAATCAGCCCCAGCATTTT. This sequence encodes CASSTHLRTDHKDNQPQHF.

The rearrangement joins TRBV11-2 to TRBJ1-5; 10 bases fit TRBD1. There are 16 residues in the CDR3. Trimming took 5 bases from V and 0 from J; bases not matched to a gene: 4. Germline CDR1 and CDR2: SGHAT and FQNNGV. The CDR3 DNA sequence: TGTGCCAGCAGCCCCGGGACAGGGGATAGCAATCAGCCCCAGCATTTT. Residues: CASSPGTGDSNQPQHF.

The V call is TRBV30, the J call TRBJ1-1, with D possibly TRBD1 on 5 matching bases. V was shortened by 0 bases and J by 3 bases, with 26 bases between the two germline ends. CDR3 length equals 19 residues. Germline V lookup: CDR1 GTSNPN, CDR2 SVGIG (reference sequence). CDR3 nucleotide sequence: TGTGCCTGGAGTGTACATCTGGGGGGGACCGGCCCGAGGGACACTGAAGCTTTCTTT. It codes for CAWSVHLGGTGPRDTEAFF.

The chain is built from TRBV7-8 and TRBJ2-7; a possible D gene is TRBD1 (6 bases). The V end was cut by 1 base, the J end by 7 bases, with 14 bases between. Looked up from germline, CDR1 is SGHVS and CDR2 is FQNEAQ. The CDR3 loop spans 14 amino acids. CDR3 protein: CASSLEAGVGEQYF. CDR3 DNA: TGTGCCAGCAGCTTAGAAGCAGGGGTCGGTGAGCAGTACTTC.

This clone has only a few counts. The chain employs TRBV30 and TRBJ1-2, with 10 positions matching TRBD1. V shed 4 bases and J 5 bases; nucleotides not matched to a gene: 4. This CDR3 spans 13 amino acids. Germline assignment: CDR1 GTSNPN and CDR2 SVGIG (reference sequence). CDR3 nucleotides: TGTGCCTGGATATCGGACAGGGGGTATGGCTACACCTTC. Its translation is CAWISDRGYGYTF.

This chain uses TRBV6-4 with TRBJ1-1; no definite D call. The CDR3 is made up of 14 amino acids. Looked up from germline, CDR1 is MRHNA and CDR2 is SNTAGT. The V gene lost 3 bases and the J gene lost 0 bases, with 8 bases spanning the gap. The CDR3 protein is CASSESEMNTEAFF. Here the CDR3 DNA reads TGTGCCAGCAGTGAGTCGGAGATGAACACTGAAGCTTTCTTT.

The chain uses TRBV27 and TRBJ2-7; 7 bases agree with TRBD2. The CDR3 is 14 amino acids. CDR1 MNHEY and CDR2 SMNVEV come from the germline V gene (reference sequence). The trim removed 2 bases at V and 3 bases at J, leaving 4 bases unmatched. The DNA for the CDR3 is TGTGCCAGCAGTTTAGGTGGGACTATCTACGAGCAGTACTTC. It yields the protein CASSLGGTIYEQYF.

This clone is a singleton in its sample. V is TRBV14 and J is TRBJ1-5; 7 nucleotides align to TRBD1. V trimming: 0 bases; J trimming: 0 bases; junction bases outside the gene matches: 17. CDR1 is SGHDN and CDR2 is FVKESK in the germline V gene. The CDR3 runs 21 residues. The CDR3 DNA follows: TGTGCCAGCAGCCAAGATTACCACCATCGACAGGGCCATTATAGCAATCAGCCCCAGCATTTT. Its translation: CASSQDYHHRQGHYSNQPQHF.

J is TRBJ1-2 and V is TRBV28; a possible D gene is TRBD1 (6 bases). Trimming removed 8 bases at V and 8 bases at J, with 12 bases between. The CDR3 spans 11 residues. Germline CDR1 MDHEN, CDR2 SYDVKM. Here the CDR3 reads CASLRGTGYTF. The DNA of the CDR3 is TGTGCCAGCCTCAGGGGCACGGGCTACACCTTC.

The gene calls are TRBV28 and TRBJ2-3; TRBD2 matches 11 bases. The CDR3 is 16 amino acids. Germline CDR1 and CDR2: MDHEN and SYDVKM. J gave up 6 bases and V 8 bases, and 13 bases lay outside the gene matches. This CDR3 reads CASSQAGLAAADTQYF. The CDR3 nucleotides read TGTGCCAGCTCGCAGGCGGGACTAGCGGCAGCCGATACGCAGTATTTT.

The chain joins TRBV28 to TRBJ2-7, with D possibly TRBD1 on 6 matching bases. Germline lookup yields CDR1 MDHEN and CDR2 SYDVKM. This CDR3 comprises 11 residues. Trimming removed 6 bases at V and 5 bases at J, with 8 bases between. The CDR3 protein is CASRYRDEQYF. The CDR3 coding sequence is TGTGCCAGCAGGTACAGGGACGAGCAGTACTTC.

The CDR3 loop is CASSLRPGASYEQYF. The CDR3 DNA sequence: TGTGCCAGCAGCTTGAGGCCAGGGGCTTCCTACGAGCAGTACTTC. J is TRBJ2-7 and V is TRBV5-6, with D maybe TRBD1 (6 bases). The germline V gene has CDR1 SGHDT and CDR2 YYEEEE. The CDR3 runs 15 residues. Trimming took 1 base from V and 1 from J, leaving 12 bases between them.

This chain links TRBV28 with TRBJ2-7; D is possibly TRBD2 (6 bases). The CDR3 totals 14 residues. CDR1 and CDR2 from the germline V gene are MDHEN and SYDVKM. V lost 3 bases and J 2 bases, leaving 11 bases between the germline ends. The CDR3 DNA reads TGTGCCAGCAGTTTTAACGGGAGTACCTACGAGCAGTACTTC. Amino acids: CASSFNGSTYEQYF.

The rearrangement joins TRBV29-1 to TRBJ2-1, with no clear D. From germline, CDR1 is SQVTM and CDR2 ANQGSEA. Trimming took 6 bases from V and 10 from J, leaving 10 bases between them. This CDR3 contains 10 residues. The CDR3 protein is CSVLVLEQFF. The CDR3 DNA reads TGCAGCGTCCTAGTACTGGAGCAGTTCTTC.

V usage is TRBV2 and J usage is TRBJ1-5; TRBD1 might be the D (6 bases). Per the germline V gene, CDR1 is SNHLY and CDR2 is FYNNEI. CDR3 length: 17 residues. With 3 bases removed from V and 4 bases from J, the gap between germline ends came to 19 bases. This CDR3 reads CASSELQGSNSNQPQHF. In nucleotides, the CDR3 is TGTGCCAGCAGTGAGCTACAGGGATCCAACAGTAATCAGCCCCAGCATTTT. The whole variable domain, remainder taken from reference TRBV2 and TRBJ1-5, is EPEVTQTPSHQVTQMGQEVILRCVPISNHLYFYWYRQILGQKVEFLVSFYNNEISEKSEIFDDQFSVERPDGSNFTLKIRSTKLEDSAMYFCASSELQGSNSNQPQHFGDGTRLSIL.

This rearrangement joins TRBV28 to TRBJ2-6; weak D call: TRBD1 (6 bases). CDR3 length: 17 amino acids. Trimming pared 5 bases from V and 2 bases from J, leaving 16 bases between. Germline CDR1 is MDHEN and CDR2 is SYDVKM. The CDR3: CASSAHRAETGANVLTF. Written as DNA, the CDR3 is TGTGCCAGCAGTGCCCACAGGGCGGAGACTGGGGCCAACGTCCTGACTTTC.

The V gene is TRBV28, the J gene TRBJ2-2, with D hard to call. This CDR3 comprises 15 residues. The V gene's germline CDR1 is MDHEN and CDR2 SYDVKM. V lost 3 bases to trimming and J lost 8 bases, with 16 bases between them. For the CDR3, the DNA is TGTGCCAGCAGTTTCGGGTCCGTACTATTTGGGGAGCTGTTTTTT. This encodes CASSFGSVLFGELFF. The full variable domain, in which reference TRBV28 and TRBJ2-2 provide the parts outside the CDR3, is DVKVTQSSRYLVKRTGEKVFLECVQDMDHENMFWYRQDPGLGLRLIYFSYDVKMKEKGDIPEGYSVSREKKERFSLILESASTNQTSMYLCASSFGSVLFGELFFGEGSRLTVL.

The chain uses TRBV6-1 and TRBJ2-2; no firm D call. The V gene lost 3 bases and the J gene lost 4 bases, with 15 bases spanning the gap. CDR3 length: 16 amino acids. Germline CDR1 MNHNS, CDR2 SASEGT. The CDR3, as DNA: TGTGCCAGCAGTGATGGCAGGAAAGTTGGCACCGGGGAGCTGTTTTTT. It codes for CASSDGRKVGTGELFF.

The rearrangement uses TRBV15 and TRBJ2-7; D not certain. CDR3 size: 14 residues. V lost 2 bases and J lost 2, with 10 bases in between. From germline, CDR1 is LNHNV and CDR2 YYDKDF (reference sequence). The CDR3 protein is CATSRSDIPYEQYF. CDR3 in DNA: TGTGCCACCAGCAGATCAGACATACCCTACGAGCAGTACTTC.

The V call is TRBV9, the J call TRBJ1-1, with D possibly matching TRBD1 (5 bases). Germline loops: CDR1 SGDLS, CDR2 YYNGEE. This CDR3 region has 15 residues. The V end lost 0 bases, the J end lost 0 bases, and 9 bases lay between the germline ends. CDR3 region: CASSVDGAMNTEAFF. CDR3 DNA: TGTGCCAGCAGCGTAGATGGGGCCATGAACACTGAAGCTTTCTTT.

The V gene is TRBV25-1, the J gene TRBJ2-5, with 12 bases aligning to TRBD2. This CDR3 has 15 amino acids. V shed 5 bases and J 4 bases; nucleotides not matched to a gene: 5. Germline CDR1 reads MGHDK; CDR2 reads SYGVNS. The CDR3 sequence is CASSPTSGRGETQYF. In nucleotides, the CDR3 is TGTGCCAGCAGTCCGACTAGCGGGAGAGGAGAGACCCAGTACTTC.

The rearrangement uses TRBV9 and TRBJ2-7; a weak D match, TRBD2 (5 bases). Germline lookup yields CDR1 SGDLS and CDR2 YYNGEE. Trimming left V 0 bases short and J 2 bases short, with 9 bases between. The length of the CDR3 is 14 residues. CDR3 bases: TGTGCCAGCAGCGTAGACGGGGAGACCTACGAGCAGTACTTC. Protein sequence: CASSVDGETYEQYF.

Details on this clone: At the DNA level, this CDR3 is encoded by other sequences in the same sample as well. The CDR3 DNA follows: TGCGCCAGCAGCCGGTCGATGGAGACCGGGGAGCTGTTTTTT. Its translation is CASSRSMETGELFF. The V gene is TRBV4-3, the J gene TRBJ2-2; D call uncertain. V lost 4 bases, J lost 5 bases, and 11 bases lay in between. The germline V gene encodes CDR1 LGHNA and CDR2 YSLEER. There are 14 residues in the CDR3.

This clone was observed a single time. This chain links TRBV5-8 with TRBJ1-2, with 7 positions matching TRBD1. The ends lost 0 bases at V and 4 bases at J; junction bases unmatched: 6. This CDR3 region has 15 residues. CDR1 is SGHTS, CDR2 YDEGEE, per germline. The CDR3 protein is CASSLAAQGGYGYTF. The CDR3 DNA reads TGTGCCAGCAGCTTGGCAGCGCAGGGGGGCTATGGCTACACCTTC.

The genes are TRBV15 and TRBJ2-1; possibly TRBD2 for D (5 bases). Trimming cost V 0 bases and J 4 bases, with 16 bases left between them. Germline CDR1 LNHNV, CDR2 YYDKDF (reference sequence). The CDR3 covers 17 residues. The CDR3 DNA reads TGTGCCACCAGCAGAGATCCGGGGAAGTCGTCTTACAATGAGCAGTTCTTC. Translating it yields CATSRDPGKSSYNEQFF.

The rearrangement joins TRBV6-5 to TRBJ2-5; D gene unclear. The length of the CDR3 is 15 residues. Trimming removed 6 bases at V and 3 bases at J, with 17 bases between. Germline lookup yields CDR1 MNHEY and CDR2 SVGAGI. In DNA form, the CDR3 reads TGTGCCAGCAGCCGCTGGGCCGAGTGGAAAGAGACCCAGTACTTC. Amino acids: CASSRWAEWKETQYF.

The chain employs TRBV19 and TRBJ2-7; 9 bases line up with TRBD1. Germline lookup yields CDR1 LNHDA and CDR2 SQIVND (reference sequence). The trim removed 6 bases at V and 5 bases at J, leaving 8 bases unmatched. This CDR3 spans 14 amino acids. CDR3 sequence: CASSPWTGADEQYF. The DNA of the CDR3 is TGTGCCAGTAGCCCATGGACAGGGGCAGACGAGCAGTACTTC.